These 21 T cell receptor beta chains share one sample of origin, sequenced in a study of blood T cell repertoires in COVID-19 (dated by TCRdb to the early 2020s). Library generation was performed with the immunoSEQ multiplex PCR assay. Drawn from immuneACCESS, this table holds only the in-frame rearrangements with V and J called that TCRdb kept. Clones are partly lost; checked studies trace under half to an unresolved V gene and leave the rest unexplained. This sample comprises about 200,000 clones, 75% to 85% of them detected only once. The ten largest clonotypes hold 8% to 9% of the sample. Source material: peripheral blood. Receptor source: an elderly woman with COVID-19, enrolled during active disease.

This clone was picked up a small number of times. This chain uses TRBV6-6 with TRBJ1-3; possibly TRBD1 for D (6 bases). Trimming pared 5 bases from V and 2 bases from J, leaving 19 bases between. The germline CDR1 and CDR2 sequences are MNHNY and SVGAGI (reference sequence). The CDR3 runs to 17 residues. The CDR3 region has the DNA TGTGCCAGCAGTCTAACAGGGTCGGGAGGGGCTGGAAACACCATATATTTT. Its protein is CASSLTGSGGAGNTIYF.

This chain uses TRBV5-6 with TRBJ1-5; 7 nucleotides line up with TRBD1. This CDR3 is 15 amino acids long. With 2 bases clipped from V and 5 bases from J, the junction kept 7 bases outside the gene matches. The germline CDR1 and CDR2 sequences are SGHDT and YYEEEE. The DNA for the CDR3 is TGTGCCAGCAGCTTAAGGACAGGAGGGCATCAGCCCCAGCATTTT. This translates into CASSLRTGGHQPQHF. The variable domain in full, completed from reference TRBV5-6 and TRBJ1-5, reads DAGVTQSPTHLIKTRGQQVTLRCSPKSGHDTVSWYQQALGQGPQFIFQYYEEEERQRGNFPDRFSGHQFPNYSSELNVNALLLGDSALYLCASSLRTGGHQPQHFGDGTRLSIL.

The chain carries TRBV7-2 and TRBJ2-1; D ambiguous. Germline V gene sequence: CDR1 SGHTA, CDR2 FQGNSA. The CDR3 is 12 amino acids. V was trimmed by 2 bases and J by 5 bases, leaving 4 bases between them. The CDR3 region is CASSLSNNEQFF. The CDR3 DNA is TGTGCCAGCAGCTTATCTAACAATGAGCAGTTCTTC.

DNA for the CDR3: TGTGCCAGCAGGGCTGGGGGAGGGGAGCAGTTCTTC. Protein sequence: CASRAGGGEQFF. The chain combines TRBV2 with TRBJ2-1, with 7 bases aligning to TRBD2. Germline CDR1 is SNHLY and CDR2 is FYNNEI. V lost 6 bases, J lost 10 bases, and 6 bases stayed unmatched. This CDR3 has 12 amino acids. The full variable domain, with the rest looked up from reference TRBV2 and TRBJ2-1, is EPEVTQTPSHQVTQMGQEVILRCVPISNHLYFYWYRQILGQKVEFLVSFYNNEISEKSEIFDDQFSVERPDGSNFTLKIRSTKLEDSAMYFCASRAGGGEQFFGPGTRLTVL.

J is TRBJ1-1 and V is TRBV5-1; TRBD1 aligns across 8 bases. The trim removed 1 base at V and 5 bases at J, leaving 4 bases unmatched. This CDR3 contains 14 residues. Per germline, CDR1 SGHRS and CDR2 YFSETQ. CDR3: CASSLSTGGTEAFF. The CDR3 DNA follows: TGCGCCAGCAGCTTGAGTACAGGGGGTACTGAAGCTTTCTTT. The variable domain in full, with the rest retrieved from reference TRBV5-1 and TRBJ1-1, is KAGVTQTPRYLIKTRGQQVTLSCSPISGHRSVSWYQQTPGQGLQFLFEYFSETQRNKGNFPGRFSGRQFSNSRSEMNVSTLELGDSALYLCASSLSTGGTEAFFGQGTRLTVV.

This clone was detected only a few times. Other nucleotide sequences from this sample produce the same CDR3. The chain links TRBV27 to TRBJ2-2; perhaps TRBD2 as D (7 bases). Deletions cut 7 bases from V and 1 base from J, with 19 bases between. This CDR3 is 17 amino acids long. Germline CDR1 reads MNHEY; CDR2 reads SMNVEV (reference sequence). The CDR3 sequence is CASIGGGLAVNTGELFF. CDR3 in DNA: TGTGCCAGCATAGGGGGGGGGCTAGCGGTGAACACCGGGGAGCTGTTTTTT.

The chain carries TRBV6-5 and TRBJ1-3, with no clear D. This CDR3 has 11 residues. In germline, CDR1 is MNHEY, CDR2 SVGAGI. V lost 7 bases and J 4 bases, leaving 5 bases between the germline ends. The CDR3 nucleotides are TGTGCCAGCACTAAAGGAAACACCATATATTTT. It translates to CASTKGNTIYF.

The chain recombines TRBV6-1 with TRBJ2-7; a possible D gene is TRBD2 (5 bases). CDR3 size: 16 residues. In germline, CDR1 is MNHNS, CDR2 SASEGT. Trimming cost V 2 bases and J 8 bases, with 22 bases left between them. The CDR3 here is CASSERPLGDAFKQYF. The CDR3 region has the DNA TGTGCCAGCAGTGAAAGACCACTCGGGGATGCCTTTAAGCAGTACTTC.

The chain uses TRBV7-2 and TRBJ2-3, with D uncertain. V was cut by 1 base and J by 3 bases, with 14 bases left in between. The CDR3 has 16 residues. CDR1 SGHTA and CDR2 FQGNSA come from the germline V gene. CDR3 in amino acids: CASSLVPDTLTDTQYF. CDR3 DNA sequence: TGTGCCAGCAGCTTAGTCCCCGACACTTTGACAGATACGCAGTATTTT.

The chain is built from TRBV4-3 and TRBJ2-3; TRBD2 matches 9 bases. The CDR3 spans 20 residues. V dropped 3 bases and J dropped 4; count of bases not matched to a gene: 20. Germline V gene lookup returns CDR1 LGHNA and CDR2 YSLEER. The CDR3 bases are TGCGCCAGCAGCCACGACAGTCCCACTAGCGGGTTTTCAAAACCAGATACGCAGTATTTT. It codes for CASSHDSPTSGFSKPDTQYF.

The chain employs TRBV7-9 and TRBJ2-3, with TRBD1 as a possible D gene (6 bases). CDR3 length: 13 amino acids. Germline CDR1 reads SEHNR; CDR2 reads FQNEAQ (reference sequence). V was clipped by 8 bases and J by 0 bases, with 9 bases between them. CDR3 DNA: TGTGCCAGCTTGAGGGGGAGCACAGATACGCAGTATTTT. It encodes CASLRGSTDTQYF.

The chain links TRBV3-1 (or the pseudogene TRBV3-2) to TRBJ2-3, with 7 bases fitting TRBD1. V lost 2 bases and J lost 6; bases outside the gene matches: 2. Per germline, CDR1 LGHDT and CDR2 YNNKEL (reference sequence). This CDR3 comprises 13 residues. Here the CDR3 DNA reads TGTGCCAGCAGCCAAAGGGGGCAGGATACGCAGTATTTT. This translates into CASSQRGQDTQYF.

The chain is built from TRBV5-8 and TRBJ2-3; D may be TRBD1 (6 bases). Germline V CDR1 and CDR2: SGHTS, YDEGEE. Trimming shortened V by 0 bases and J by 4 bases, and 12 bases separated the two germline ends. CDR3 size: 15 residues. The CDR3 DNA reads as TGTGCCAGCAGCTTGGGCAGGGGACGCGCAGATACGCAGTATTTT. It codes for CASSLGRGRADTQYF.

The rearrangement joins TRBV24-1 to TRBJ1-1; tentative D call: TRBD1 (5 bases). Per the germline V gene, CDR1 is KGHDR and CDR2 is SFDVKD. V shed 7 bases and J shed 4 bases, with 15 bases lying between them. This CDR3 spans 14 amino acids. CDR3 in amino acids: CATRGRERRTEAFF. CDR3 bases: TGTGCCACCAGAGGCAGGGAAAGACGCACTGAAGCTTTCTTT.

This clone was seen more than once but under ten times. This chain links TRBV7-2 with TRBJ2-3, with 10 bases matching TRBD1. V lost 4 bases, J lost 1 base, and 5 bases stayed unmatched. The CDR3 length is 16 residues. Germline V lookup: CDR1 SGHTA, CDR2 FQGNSA. CDR3 residues: CASSSGTGVRTDTQYF. CDR3 DNA: TGTGCCAGCAGCTCTGGGACAGGGGTACGCACAGATACGCAGTATTTT.

The rearrangement joins TRBV6-5 to TRBJ2-7, with 9 positions matching TRBD1. Germline CDR1 and CDR2: MNHEY and SVGAGI. J was trimmed by 3 bases and V by 10 bases; bases with no gene match: 4. The CDR3 is made up of 12 amino acids. Here the CDR3 DNA reads TGTGCCACTCGGACAGGGGTCTACGAGCAGTACTTC. Translated: CATRTGVYEQYF.

This chain connects TRBV28 to TRBJ2-1; TRBD1 matches at 10 bases. V lost 5 bases and J lost 12; bases outside the gene matches: 10. The CDR3 loop spans 14 amino acids. CDR1 and CDR2 from the germline V gene are MDHEN and SYDVKM. CDR3 loop: CASSVYRQGAGQFF. The CDR3 DNA sequence: TGTGCCAGCAGTGTATATCGACAGGGGGCAGGGCAGTTCTTC.

The chain recombines TRBV3-1 (or the pseudogene TRBV3-2) with TRBJ2-3; D might be TRBD2 (6 bases). Germline-derived CDR1 and CDR2 are LGHDT and YNNKEL (reference sequence). The V end was cut by 1 base, the J end by 8 bases, with 10 bases between. CDR3 length equals 13 residues. DNA for the CDR3: TGTGCCAGCAGCCAAGTAGGAGGGAGTACGCAGTATTTT. Protein sequence: CASSQVGGSTQYF.

This chain uses TRBV5-1 with TRBJ2-2; 10 bases fit TRBD1. The germline V gene encodes CDR1 SGHRS and CDR2 YFSETQ. The CDR3 spans 14 residues. V shed 3 bases and J 9 bases; nucleotides not matched to a gene: 5. The CDR3 coding sequence is TGCGCCAGCAGCTCCGGGACAGGGGCCCGGGAGCTGTTTTTT. Protein product: CASSSGTGARELFF.

The chain joins TRBV11-1 to TRBJ2-7; D ambiguous. The CDR3 covers 14 residues. The V end was cut by 2 bases, the J end by 6 bases, with 14 bases between. Germline V gene data show CDR1 as SGHAT and CDR2 as FQDESV (reference sequence). Here the CDR3 DNA reads TGTGCCAGCAGCTTATTCGGGTTGGTGGGCGAGCAGTACTTC. Translation: CASSLFGLVGEQYF. The full variable domain, rest sourced from reference TRBV11-1 and TRBJ2-7, is EAEVAQSPRYKITEKSQAVAFWCDPISGHATLYWYRQILGQGPELLVQFQDESVVDDSQLPKDRFSAERLKGVDSTLKIQPAELGDSAMYLCASSLFGLVGEQYFGPGTRLTVT.

This chain links TRBV19 with TRBJ1-1; 9 positions match TRBD1. Losses at the gene ends were 3 bases for V and 3 bases for J; bases not matched to a gene: 5. The CDR3 is 15 amino acids. From germline, CDR1 is LNHDA and CDR2 SQIVND (reference sequence). DNA for the CDR3: TGTGCCAGTAGTATTGGGACAGGGCCGGACACTGAAGCTTTCTTT. Translated, it gives CASSIGTGPDTEAFF.